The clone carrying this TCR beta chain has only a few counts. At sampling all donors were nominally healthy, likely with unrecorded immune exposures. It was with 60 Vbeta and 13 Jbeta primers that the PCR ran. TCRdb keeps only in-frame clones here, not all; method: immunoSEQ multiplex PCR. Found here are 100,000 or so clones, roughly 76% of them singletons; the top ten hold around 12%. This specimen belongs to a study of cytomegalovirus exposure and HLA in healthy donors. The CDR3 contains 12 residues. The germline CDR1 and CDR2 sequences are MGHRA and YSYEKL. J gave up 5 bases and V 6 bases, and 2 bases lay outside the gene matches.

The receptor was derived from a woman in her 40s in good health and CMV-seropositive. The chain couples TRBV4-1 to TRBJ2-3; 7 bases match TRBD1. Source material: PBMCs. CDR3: CASSRQGDTQYF. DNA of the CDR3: TGCGCCAGCAGTCGACAGGGAGATACGCAGTATTTT.